This TCR beta chain was documented in a study of PD-1 blockade in classical Hodgkin lymphoma. V was cut by 7 bases and J by 3 bases, with 13 bases left in between. The CDR3 length is 13 residues. Per the germline V gene, CDR1 is WSHSY and CDR2 is SAAADI. Worth noting for this clone: What it binds is not known.

Overall study findings and caveats: Baseline TCR diversity was reportedly lower in newly diagnosed patients than in healthy donors. It was reported as lower still in relapsed/refractory patients.

Clones were sequenced by immunoSEQ multiplex PCR, and TCRdb holds only the in-frame ones, with some missing. The data hold roughly 68,000 clones, with more than 85% observed a single time. Time point of the sample: newly diagnosed, previously untreated cHL patient sample. The J gene is TRBJ2-7, the V gene TRBV10-2; D remains ambiguous. The receptor was isolated from a human donor with classical Hodgkin lymphoma. Sequencing was performed on peripheral blood mononuclear cells (PBMCs). CDR3 protein: CASTPDTYYEQYF. DNA of the CDR3: TGCGCCAGCACGCCTGACACCTACTACGAGCAGTACTTC.